A selection of T cell receptor beta chains follows, all from one sample in a study of T cells in Graves' hyperthyroidism and ophthalmopathy. TCRdb fed the multiplex PCR reads into MiXCR, producing one record per CDR3 protein. The profile covers 690,000 or so distinct CDR3 sequences, with roughly a sixth appearing a single time and 16% taken by the ten largest. Sequencing input: blood. The receptors here all came from a woman between 45 and 65 years old with Graves' hyperthyroidism that later progressed to Graves' ophthalmopathy. The CDR3 runs from the conserved cysteine through the conserved F or W. The D gene is left open where the match is weak. The size of a clone is reported for some rows only, either as once, few or many, or as a class for expanded clones.

clone_size: few
cdr3_length: 15
v_call: TRBV6-1
j_call: TRBJ2-2
d_call: NA
cdr3_nt: TGTGCCAGCATACAACCGGGGGGCGGCACCGGGGAGCTGTTTTTT
cdr3_aa: CASIQPGGGTGELFF

clone_size: NA
cdr3_length: 14
v_call: TRBV9
j_call: TRBJ1-2
d_call: NA
cdr3_nt: TGTGCCAGCAGCGTAGCGACAGCCCCTCAAGGCTACACCTTC
cdr3_aa: CASSVATAPQGYTF

clone_size: NA
cdr3_length: 14
v_call: TRBV2
j_call: TRBJ2-1
d_call: TRBD1
cdr3_nt: TGTGCCAGCAATCCGGGACAGGGGTCAAATGAGCAGTTCTTC
cdr3_aa: CASNPGQGSNEQFF

clone_size: NA
cdr3_length: 14
v_call: TRBV6-1
j_call: TRBJ1-5
d_call: TRBD1
cdr3_nt: TGTGCCAGCAGCCTGACAGGGTTGGATCAGCCCCAGCATTTT
cdr3_aa: CASSLTGLDQPQHF

clone_size: many
cdr3_length: 15
v_call: TRBV3-1
j_call: TRBJ2-5
d_call: NA
cdr3_nt: TGTGCCAGCAGCCAAGTAATAACAGGTCGGGAGACCCAGTACTTC
cdr3_aa: CASSQVITGRETQYF

clone_size: many
cdr3_length: 14
v_call: TRBV7-9
j_call: TRBJ2-1
d_call: NA
cdr3_nt: TGTGCCAGCAACCCCGGGGGCTCCTACAATGAGCAGTTCTTC
cdr3_aa: CASNPGGSYNEQFF

clone_size: many
cdr3_length: 16
v_call: TRBV6-2/TRBV6-3
j_call: TRBJ2-1
d_call: TRBD2
cdr3_nt: TGTGCCAGCAGTTACAGTCTGGGACTAGCGGACAATGAGCAGTTCTTC
cdr3_aa: CASSYSLGLADNEQFF

clone_size: many
cdr3_length: 14
v_call: TRBV20-1
j_call: TRBJ1-5
d_call: NA
cdr3_nt: TGCAGTGCTAGGATGAGTTATAGCAATCAGCCCCAGCATTTT
cdr3_aa: CSARMSYSNQPQHF

clone_size: NA
cdr3_length: 16
v_call: TRBV9
j_call: TRBJ1-1
d_call: TRBD1
cdr3_nt: TGTGCCAGCAGCGTAGTTGAAACAGGGGAGAACACTGAAGCTTTCTTT
cdr3_aa: CASSVVETGENTEAFF

clone_size: NA
cdr3_length: 14
v_call: TRBV27
j_call: TRBJ2-7
d_call: TRBD1
cdr3_nt: TGTGCCAGCAGTTTATCGGCAGGGGGAAACGAGCAGTACTTC
cdr3_aa: CASSLSAGGNEQYF

clone_size: NA
cdr3_length: 19
v_call: TRBV9
j_call: TRBJ1-6
d_call: TRBD1
cdr3_nt: TGTGCCAGCAGCGGAGTGATTGGTGACAGGGTAGTCTTCGGTTCACCCCTCCACTTT
cdr3_aa: CASSGVIGDRVVFGSPLHF

clone_size: few
cdr3_length: 14
v_call: TRBV30
j_call: TRBJ1-4
d_call: TRBD1
cdr3_nt: TGTGCCTGGAGGAGGGACAGAGGGCTTGAAAAACTGTTTTTT
cdr3_aa: CAWRRDRGLEKLFF

clone_size: few
cdr3_length: 18
v_call: TRBV9
j_call: TRBJ2-1
d_call: TRBD1
cdr3_nt: TGTGCCAGCAGCGGGGTAACAGGGGGCGGTGCCTCCTACAATGAGCAGTTCTTC
cdr3_aa: CASSGVTGGGASYNEQFF

clone_size: NA
cdr3_length: 15
v_call: TRBV19
j_call: TRBJ1-5
d_call: NA
cdr3_nt: TGTGCCAGTAGTACTTTTTCCGGGGTCAATCAGCCCCAGCATTTT
cdr3_aa: CASSTFSGVNQPQHF

clone_size: many
cdr3_length: 13
v_call: TRBV7-6
j_call: TRBJ2-5
d_call: NA
cdr3_nt: TGTGCCAGCAGCTTAACAGGTCAGGGGACCCAGTACTTC
cdr3_aa: CASSLTGQGTQYF

clone_size: few
cdr3_length: 13
v_call: TRBV4-1
j_call: TRBJ1-2
d_call: NA
cdr3_nt: TGCGCCAGCAGCCAAGATCAGAGTACTGGCTACACCTTC
cdr3_aa: CASSQDQSTGYTF

clone_size: few
cdr3_length: 15
v_call: TRBV6-1
j_call: TRBJ1-2
d_call: NA
cdr3_nt: TGTGCCAGCAGCGAAGGGGTCGCTGGGGGGTATGGCTACACCTTC
cdr3_aa: CASSEGVAGGYGYTF

clone_size: many
cdr3_length: 14
v_call: TRBV6-1
j_call: TRBJ2-5
d_call: NA
cdr3_nt: TGTGCCAGCTTCCCTATGTCCCGCCACGGGACCCAGTACTTC
cdr3_aa: CASFPMSRHGTQYF

clone_size: NA
cdr3_length: 15
v_call: TRBV11-2
j_call: TRBJ1-5
d_call: TRBD1
cdr3_nt: TGTGCCAGCAGCTTAACCGGGACAGCTAATCAGCCCCAGCATTTT
cdr3_aa: CASSLTGTANQPQHF

clone_size: many
cdr3_length: 16
v_call: TRBV3-1
j_call: TRBJ1-1
d_call: TRBD1
cdr3_nt: TGTGCCAGCAGCCAAGTCCTGGGACAGCTGAACACTGAAGCTTTCTTT
cdr3_aa: CASSQVLGQLNTEAFF

clone_size: NA
cdr3_length: 17
v_call: TRBV27
j_call: TRBJ1-2
d_call: TRBD1
cdr3_nt: TGTGCCAGCAGTTTATCGATTATTGGGGGACAGGGGAACGGCTACACCTTC
cdr3_aa: CASSLSIIGGQGNGYTF

clone_size: NA
cdr3_length: 15
v_call: TRBV4-1
j_call: TRBJ1-5
d_call: NA
cdr3_nt: TGCGCCAGCAGCCAAGGGTACAGTCTCAATCAGCCCCAGCATTTT
cdr3_aa: CASSQGYSLNQPQHF

clone_size: few
cdr3_length: 16
v_call: TRBV18
j_call: TRBJ2-4
d_call: TRBD1
cdr3_nt: TGTGCCAGCTCACCACCGGACAGGGGTTTTGAGGGCATTCAGTACTTC
cdr3_aa: CASSPPDRGFEGIQYF

clone_size: few
cdr3_length: 21
v_call: TRBV7-2
j_call: TRBJ2-3
d_call: TRBD1
cdr3_nt: TGTGCCAGCAGCCATCCGAGTGCCCGGGACAGGGGTGGGCCGGGCACAGATACGCAGTATTTT
cdr3_aa: CASSHPSARDRGGPGTDTQYF

clone_size: NA
cdr3_length: 14
v_call: TRBV6-1
j_call: TRBJ2-1
d_call: TRBD2
cdr3_nt: TGTGCCAGCAGTGCTAGCGGGTCTACCAATGAGCAGTTCTTC
cdr3_aa: CASSASGSTNEQFF

clone_size: few
cdr3_length: 15
v_call: TRBV20-1
j_call: TRBJ1-2
d_call: NA
cdr3_nt: TGCAGTGCGCCGCCTTCTCCCGGACAAAACTATGGCTACACCTTC
cdr3_aa: CSAPPSPGQNYGYTF

clone_size: NA
cdr3_length: 17
v_call: TRBV29-1
j_call: TRBJ1-1
d_call: NA
cdr3_nt: TGCAGCGTTGAGACGATATTCTATGGGGCGTCGGGAACTGAAGCTTTCTTT
cdr3_aa: CSVETIFYGASGTEAFF

clone_size: NA
cdr3_length: 15
v_call: TRBV30
j_call: TRBJ1-5
d_call: NA
cdr3_nt: TGTGCCTGGAGCGGAGGGCAGGGTCGCAATCAGCCCCAGCATTTT
cdr3_aa: CAWSGGQGRNQPQHF

clone_size: many
cdr3_length: 14
v_call: TRBV12-3/TRBV12-4
j_call: TRBJ1-2
d_call: NA
cdr3_nt: TGTGCCAGCGGCCTCCGAGGGACAAGCCCTGGCTACACCTTC
cdr3_aa: CASGLRGTSPGYTF

clone_size: NA
cdr3_length: 15
v_call: TRBV10-1
j_call: TRBJ2-2
d_call: NA
cdr3_nt: TGCGCCAGCAGTCTTAGCCTAGGAAGCACCGGGGAGCTGTTTTTT
cdr3_aa: CASSLSLGSTGELFF

clone_size: NA
cdr3_length: 14
v_call: TRBV20-1
j_call: TRBJ1-2
d_call: NA
cdr3_nt: TGCAGTGCTAGTGCACAGCAAGGGACGTATGGCTACACCTTC
cdr3_aa: CSASAQQGTYGYTF

clone_size: NA
cdr3_length: 15
v_call: TRBV3-1
j_call: TRBJ1-2
d_call: NA
cdr3_nt: TGTGCCAGCAGCCAAGGACGGGCAGGACCCTATGGCTACACCTTC
cdr3_aa: CASSQGRAGPYGYTF

clone_size: few
cdr3_length: 14
v_call: TRBV6-5
j_call: TRBJ1-1
d_call: NA
cdr3_nt: TGTGCCAGCAGTTGGCTTTCAGGGAACACTGAAGCTTTCTTT
cdr3_aa: CASSWLSGNTEAFF

clone_size: few
cdr3_length: 15
v_call: TRBV15
j_call: TRBJ1-4
d_call: TRBD1
cdr3_nt: TGTGCCACCAGCAGGACAGGGGGCATGGGTGAAAAACTGTTTTTT
cdr3_aa: CATSRTGGMGEKLFF

clone_size: many
cdr3_length: 16
v_call: TRBV7-2
j_call: TRBJ2-3
d_call: TRBD2
cdr3_nt: TGTGCCAGCAGCGCACGGACTAGCGGGACTTCGGATACGCAGTATTTT
cdr3_aa: CASSARTSGTSDTQYF

clone_size: few
cdr3_length: 14
v_call: TRBV14
j_call: TRBJ2-1
d_call: NA
cdr3_nt: TGTGCCAGCAGCCAAGGCTACCTCCTCAATGAGCAGTTCTTC
cdr3_aa: CASSQGYLLNEQFF

clone_size: few
cdr3_length: 13
v_call: TRBV29-1
j_call: TRBJ1-2
d_call: NA
cdr3_nt: TGCAGCGTTGAAGGGACAGCCCTTGATGGCTACACCTTC
cdr3_aa: CSVEGTALDGYTF

clone_size: few
cdr3_length: 12
v_call: TRBV20-1
j_call: TRBJ1-2
d_call: TRBD1
cdr3_nt: TGCAGTGCAGAACAGGGGGTAATTGGCTACACCTTC
cdr3_aa: CSAEQGVIGYTF

clone_size: NA
cdr3_length: 16
v_call: TRBV7-2
j_call: TRBJ2-3
d_call: TRBD2
cdr3_nt: TGTGCCAGCAGCAAGTCTAGCGGGGTAGAGACAGATACGCAGTATTTT
cdr3_aa: CASSKSSGVETDTQYF

clone_size: NA
cdr3_length: 14
v_call: TRBV20-1
j_call: TRBJ2-4
d_call: NA
cdr3_nt: TGCAGTGCGCTGGGGGAGGGGGGCCAAAACATTCAGTACTTC
cdr3_aa: CSALGEGGQNIQYF

clone_size: NA
cdr3_length: 16
v_call: TRBV29-1
j_call: TRBJ1-3
d_call: TRBD1
cdr3_nt: TGCAGCGCAACCGGGACAGGGGGCGGCTCTGGAAACACCATATATTTT
cdr3_aa: CSATGTGGGSGNTIYF

clone_size: few
cdr3_length: 15
v_call: TRBV6-1
j_call: TRBJ1-5
d_call: TRBD1
cdr3_nt: TGTGCCAGCAGTGCTGGGACAGAAAGCAATCAGCCCCAGCATTTT
cdr3_aa: CASSAGTESNQPQHF

clone_size: NA
cdr3_length: 11
v_call: TRBV20-1
j_call: TRBJ2-1
d_call: NA
cdr3_nt: TGCAGTGCTCCCCGGAGGGGTGAGCAGTTCTTC
cdr3_aa: CSAPRRGEQFF

clone_size: many
cdr3_length: 14
v_call: TRBV20-1
j_call: TRBJ2-3
d_call: TRBD1
cdr3_nt: TGCAGTGCTAGGGACAGGGGATGGACAGATACGCAGTATTTT
cdr3_aa: CSARDRGWTDTQYF

clone_size: many
cdr3_length: 12
v_call: TRBV3-1
j_call: TRBJ1-2
d_call: NA
cdr3_nt: TGTGCCAGCAGCCAAGGGGGGGATGGCTACACCTTC
cdr3_aa: CASSQGGDGYTF

clone_size: many
cdr3_length: 16
v_call: TRBV3-1
j_call: TRBJ2-3
d_call: TRBD2
cdr3_nt: TGTGCCAGCAGCCAATCACTAGCGGGGTACACAGATACGCAGTATTTT
cdr3_aa: CASSQSLAGYTDTQYF

clone_size: few
cdr3_length: 11
v_call: TRBV2
j_call: TRBJ1-2
d_call: NA
cdr3_nt: TGTGCCAGCAGTGAGGGGGGAATCTACACCTTC
cdr3_aa: CASSEGGIYTF